This is a list of T cell receptor beta chains from one sample in a study of cytomegalovirus exposure and HLA in healthy donors. Assay used: immunoSEQ multiplex PCR; TCRdb lists only in-frame clones, some missing. The sample yields under 200,000 clones, more than 60% seen once. Material for sequencing was PBMCs. Receptors originate from a woman in her forties in good health and CMV-seropositive. Each CDR3 is given with its conserved first and last residue. Each record gives: V gene, D gene, clone size, J gene, CDR3 DNA, CDR3 protein. D genes are given only for firm matches. The size of a clone is reported for some rows only, either as once, few or many, or as a class for expanded clones.

TRBV19,TRBD1,.,TRBJ1-5,TGTGCCACCAAACAGGGGCTGAATCAGCCCCAGCATTTT,CATKQGLNQPQHF
TRBV28,.,.,TRBJ1-3,TGTGCCAGCAGTCTACCAGGGGGAAACACCATATATTTT,CASSLPGGNTIYF
TRBV7-3,TRBD2,.,TRBJ2-6,TGTGCCAGCCAGACTAGCCCCGGGGCCAACGTCCTGACTTTC,CASQTSPGANVLTF
TRBV7-9,.,.,TRBJ2-1,TGTGCCAGCAGCTGGGCGTTAGATGAGCAGTTCTTC,CASSWALDEQFF
TRBV15,TRBD1,.,TRBJ1-2,TGTGCCACCAGCAGAGTAGGGGGCGGCTACACCTTC,CATSRVGGGYTF
TRBV14,.,.,TRBJ2-7,TGTGCCAGCAGCCTAACAGGGCTCGAGCAGTACTTC,CASSLTGLEQYF
TRBV28,TRBD2,.,TRBJ2-7,TGTGCCAGCAGCACTCCCGGGGGAGGGTCCTACGAGCAGTACTTC,CASSTPGGGSYEQYF
TRBV5-1,.,.,TRBJ2-3,TGCGCCAGCAGCTTGGAAATCAGGGAGGCGCATACGCAGTATTTT,CASSLEIREAHTQYF
TRBV28,TRBD1,.,TRBJ2-4,TGTGCCAGCAGAGTAGGACAGGGGCTCATTCAGTACTTC,CASRVGQGLIQYF
TRBV14,TRBD1,.,TRBJ2-3,TGTGCCAGCAGCCAAGGACAGGGGGTGTACAGCACAGATACGCAGTATTTT,CASSQGQGVYSTDTQYF
TRBV18,.,.,TRBJ2-1,TGTGCCAGCTCACCACTAACTAGCAACAATGAGCAGTTCTTC,CASSPLTSNNEQFF
TRBV27,TRBD2,.,TRBJ2-7,TGTGCCAGCAGCCGTCAGTTGCGACTAGCGGGAGCGCTCTACGAGCAGTACTTC,CASSRQLRLAGALYEQYF
TRBV28,TRBD2,.,TRBJ2-1,TGTGCCAGCAGTTTGGCTAGCGGGAGGGCCCCATACAATGAGCAGTTCTTC,CASSLASGRAPYNEQFF
TRBV30,TRBD1,.,TRBJ2-7,TGTGCCTGGACTTCGCTTCAGGGGGCGGTGTCAGGGCAGTACTTC,CAWTSLQGAVSGQYF
TRBV2,.,.,TRBJ1-4,TGTGCCAGCAGTGACAGGGGAAGGAAGGTGAGGGAACTGTTTTTT,CASSDRGRKVRELFF
TRBV2,TRBD1,.,TRBJ1-3,TGTGCCAGCAGTGAACGGACAGGACGAAACACCATATATTTT,CASSERTGRNTIYF
TRBV29-1,.,once,TRBJ1-5,TGCAGCGTTTTACAGGGAAATAGCAATCAGCCCCAGCATTTT,CSVLQGNSNQPQHF
TRBV2,.,.,TRBJ1-2,TGTGCCAGCGGGACACACAACTATGGCTACACCTTC,CASGTHNYGYTF
TRBV2,TRBD1,.,TRBJ2-2,TGTGCCAGCAGTATGACAGGGGGTAACACCGGGGAGCTGTTTTTT,CASSMTGGNTGELFF
TRBV4-1,TRBD2,once,TRBJ2-7,TGCGCCAGCAGAGGACTAGCGGAATACGAGCAGTACTTC,CASRGLAEYEQYF
TRBV11-2,.,.,TRBJ1-2,TGTGCCAGCAGCCCGGGGGGCTACAACTATGGCTACACCTTC,CASSPGGYNYGYTF
TRBV1,.,few,TRBJ2-5,TGCACCAGCAGCCAGGGGGCCGGGCCTATTGTAATTAAGACCCAGTACTTC,CTSSQGAGPIVIKTQYF
TRBV30,TRBD1,.,TRBJ1-6,TGTGCCGGGGATTCGGGACAGCTAAGTCGGCTAAATTCACCCCTCCACTTT,CAGDSGQLSRLNSPLHF